This record looks at one TCR beta chain sequence and its context. Its antigen is as yet unknown. This record belongs to a study of identical twins. Findings and limits, study-wide: Cross-sectional statistical analysis, not tracking of the same donors, underpinned the conclusions. Memory repertoires showed no such pattern, whereas abundant cord blood beta clonotypes carried fewer insertions.

Template switching added a universal primer binding site, and final cDNA carried unique molecular identifiers. MiXCR, applied by TCRdb to the 5' RACE reads, yields one record per CDR3 protein. The sample holds a few hundred thousand distinct CDR3 sequences, over 9.5% seen once. This CDR3 spans 18 amino acids. V shed 3 bases, J shed 0 bases, and the junction held 11 bases outside the gene matches. The germline V gene has CDR1 LGHDT and CDR2 YNNKEL (reference sequence). These data were likewise used in another study, on yellow fever vaccine responses in identical twins. As that report states: Reportedly, the response of twins' T cells to the vaccine seemed partly convergent, partly personalized.

V is TRBV3-1 and J is TRBJ2-3, with 8 bases aligning to TRBD2. Sequenced material: memory (CD45RO+) T cells sorted from blood. This receptor was obtained from a woman aged 18 to 35 in good health. As DNA, the CDR3 is TGTGCCAGCAGCCAGAGTTATGATAGCGGGACTAGCACAGATACGCAGTATTTT. It translates to CASSQSYDSGTSTDTQYF.